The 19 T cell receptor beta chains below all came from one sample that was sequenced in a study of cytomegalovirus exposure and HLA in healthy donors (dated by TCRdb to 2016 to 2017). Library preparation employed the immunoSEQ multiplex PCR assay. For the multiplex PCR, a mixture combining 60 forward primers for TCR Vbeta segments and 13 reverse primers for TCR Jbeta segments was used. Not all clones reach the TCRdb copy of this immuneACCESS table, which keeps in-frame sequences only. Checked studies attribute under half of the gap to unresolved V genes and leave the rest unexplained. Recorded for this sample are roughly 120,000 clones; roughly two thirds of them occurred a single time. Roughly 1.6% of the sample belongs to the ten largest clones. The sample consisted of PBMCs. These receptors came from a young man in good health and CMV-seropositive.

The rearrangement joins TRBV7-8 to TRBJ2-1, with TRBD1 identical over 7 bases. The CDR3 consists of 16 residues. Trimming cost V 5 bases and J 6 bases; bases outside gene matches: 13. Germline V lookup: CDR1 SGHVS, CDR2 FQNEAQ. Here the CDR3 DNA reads TGTGCCAGCAGCCACAGCAGGGGGAGTCGGTTCAATGAGCAGTTCTTC. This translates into CASSHSRGSRFNEQFF.

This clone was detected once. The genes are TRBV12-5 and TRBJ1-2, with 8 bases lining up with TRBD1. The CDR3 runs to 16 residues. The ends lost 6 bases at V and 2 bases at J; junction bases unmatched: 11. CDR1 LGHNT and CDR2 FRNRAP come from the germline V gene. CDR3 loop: CASGSLIRQGNYGYTF. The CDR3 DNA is TGTGCTAGTGGATCCCTGATTCGACAGGGGAACTATGGCTACACCTTC.

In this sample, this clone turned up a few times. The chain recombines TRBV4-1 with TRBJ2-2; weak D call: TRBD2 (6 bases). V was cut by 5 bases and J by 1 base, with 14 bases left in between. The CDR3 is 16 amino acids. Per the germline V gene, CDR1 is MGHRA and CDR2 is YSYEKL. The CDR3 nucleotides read TGCGCCAGCAGCGCGGGGCGTAGTGGGAACACCGGGGAGCTGTTTTTT. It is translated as CASSAGRSGNTGELFF.

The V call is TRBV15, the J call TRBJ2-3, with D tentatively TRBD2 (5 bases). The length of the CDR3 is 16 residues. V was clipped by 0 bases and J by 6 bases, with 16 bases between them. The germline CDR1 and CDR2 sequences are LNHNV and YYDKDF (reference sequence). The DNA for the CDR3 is TGTGCCACCAGCAGAGATTTGGAGGTAATCCCGGATACGCAGTATTTT. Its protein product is CATSRDLEVIPDTQYF. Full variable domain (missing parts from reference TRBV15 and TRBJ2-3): DAMVIQNPRYQVTQFGKPVTLSCSQTLNHNVMYWYQQKSSQAPKLLFHYYDKDFNNEADTPDNFQSRRPNTSFCFLDIRSPGLGDTAMYLCATSRDLEVIPDTQYFGPGTRLTVL.

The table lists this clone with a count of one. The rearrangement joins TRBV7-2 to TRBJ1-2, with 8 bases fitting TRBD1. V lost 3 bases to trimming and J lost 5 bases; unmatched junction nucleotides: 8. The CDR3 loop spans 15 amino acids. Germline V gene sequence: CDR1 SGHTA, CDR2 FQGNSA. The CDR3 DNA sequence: TGTGCCAGCAGCTTCGCAGGGGGCGAGGGGTATGGCTACACCTTC. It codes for CASSFAGGEGYGYTF.

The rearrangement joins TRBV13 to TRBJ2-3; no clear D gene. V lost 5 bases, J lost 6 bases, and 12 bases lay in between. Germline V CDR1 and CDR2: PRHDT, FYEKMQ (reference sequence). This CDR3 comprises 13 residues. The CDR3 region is CASSAQVADTQYF. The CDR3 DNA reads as TGTGCCAGCAGCGCCCAAGTAGCCGATACGCAGTATTTT.

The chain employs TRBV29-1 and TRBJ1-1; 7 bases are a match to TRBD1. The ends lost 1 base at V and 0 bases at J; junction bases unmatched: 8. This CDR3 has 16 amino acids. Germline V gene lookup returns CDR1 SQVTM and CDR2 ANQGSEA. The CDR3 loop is CSVEGGRQGMNTEAFF. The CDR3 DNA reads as TGCAGCGTTGAAGGGGGTCGACAGGGAATGAACACTGAAGCTTTCTTT.

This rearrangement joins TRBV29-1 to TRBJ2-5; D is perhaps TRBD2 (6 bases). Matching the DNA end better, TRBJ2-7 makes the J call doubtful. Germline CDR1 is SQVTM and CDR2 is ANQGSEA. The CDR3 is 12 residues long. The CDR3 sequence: CSVAGERYEQYF. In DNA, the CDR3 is TGCAGCGTTGCGGGAGAGCGGTACGAGCAGTACTTC.

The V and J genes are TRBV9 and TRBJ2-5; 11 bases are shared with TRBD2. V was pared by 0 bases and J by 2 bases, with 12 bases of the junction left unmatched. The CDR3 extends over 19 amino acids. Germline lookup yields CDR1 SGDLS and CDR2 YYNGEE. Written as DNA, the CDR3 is TGTGCCAGCAGCGTAGCCCTAGCGGGAGGCAAAACCGGGCAAGAGACCCAGTACTTC. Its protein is CASSVALAGGKTGQETQYF.

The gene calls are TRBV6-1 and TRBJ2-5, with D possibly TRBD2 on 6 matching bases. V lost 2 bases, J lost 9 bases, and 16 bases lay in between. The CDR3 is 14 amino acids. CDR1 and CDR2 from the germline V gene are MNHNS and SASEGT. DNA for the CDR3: TGTGCCAGCAGTGAACAGGGAGGACGAATGGCCCAGTACTTC. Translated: CASSEQGGRMAQYF.

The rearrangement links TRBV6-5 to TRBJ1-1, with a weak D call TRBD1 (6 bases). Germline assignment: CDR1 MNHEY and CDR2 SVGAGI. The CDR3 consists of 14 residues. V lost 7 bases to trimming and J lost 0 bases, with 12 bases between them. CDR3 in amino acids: CASNSGQLNTEAFF. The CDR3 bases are TGTGCCAGCAACTCAGGACAGTTGAACACTGAAGCTTTCTTT.

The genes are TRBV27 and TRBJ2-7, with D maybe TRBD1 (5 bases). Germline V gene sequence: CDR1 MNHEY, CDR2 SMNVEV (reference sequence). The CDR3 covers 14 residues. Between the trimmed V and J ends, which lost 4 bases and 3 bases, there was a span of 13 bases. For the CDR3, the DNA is TGTGCCAGCAGTTCCTTGGACATTCTCTACGAGCAGTACTTC. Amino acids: CASSSLDILYEQYF.

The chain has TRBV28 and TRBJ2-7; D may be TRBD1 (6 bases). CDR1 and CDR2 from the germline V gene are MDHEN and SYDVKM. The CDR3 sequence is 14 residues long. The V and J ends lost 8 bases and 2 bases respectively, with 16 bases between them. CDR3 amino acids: CASAWGQSPYEQYF. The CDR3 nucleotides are TGTGCCAGCGCTTGGGGACAAAGCCCCTACGAGCAGTACTTC.

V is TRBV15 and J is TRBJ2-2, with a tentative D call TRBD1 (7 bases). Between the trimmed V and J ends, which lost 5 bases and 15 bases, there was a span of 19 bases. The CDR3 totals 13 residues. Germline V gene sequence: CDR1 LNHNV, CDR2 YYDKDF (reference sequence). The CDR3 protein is CATSALETGRMFF. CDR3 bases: TGTGCCACCAGCGCGCTGGAGACAGGGAGGATGTTTTTT. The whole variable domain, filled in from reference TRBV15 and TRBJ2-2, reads DAMVIQNPRYQVTQFGKPVTLSCSQTLNHNVMYWYQQKSSQAPKLLFHYYDKDFNNEADTPDNFQSRRPNTSFCFLDIRSPGLGDTAMYLCATSALETGRMFFGEGSRLTVL.

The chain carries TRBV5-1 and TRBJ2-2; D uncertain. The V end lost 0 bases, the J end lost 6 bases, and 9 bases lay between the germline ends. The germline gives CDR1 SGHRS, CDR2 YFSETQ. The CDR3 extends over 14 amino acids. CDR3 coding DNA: TGCGCCAGCAGCTTGGATGGAGACTCCGGGGAGCTGTTTTTT. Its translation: CASSLDGDSGELFF.

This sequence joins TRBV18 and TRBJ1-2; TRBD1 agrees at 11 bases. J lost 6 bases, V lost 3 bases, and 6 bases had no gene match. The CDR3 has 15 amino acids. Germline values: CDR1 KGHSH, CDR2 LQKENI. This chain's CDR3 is CASSPRRTGGDGYTF. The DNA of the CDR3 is TGTGCCAGCTCACCTCGTAGGACAGGGGGCGATGGCTACACCTTC.

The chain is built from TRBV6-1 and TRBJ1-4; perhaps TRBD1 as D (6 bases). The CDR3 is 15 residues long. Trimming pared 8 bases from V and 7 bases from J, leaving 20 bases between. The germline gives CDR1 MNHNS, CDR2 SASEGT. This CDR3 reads CASVGQPSRGEKLFF. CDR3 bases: TGTGCCAGCGTCGGACAGCCCTCCCGGGGTGAAAAACTGTTTTTT.

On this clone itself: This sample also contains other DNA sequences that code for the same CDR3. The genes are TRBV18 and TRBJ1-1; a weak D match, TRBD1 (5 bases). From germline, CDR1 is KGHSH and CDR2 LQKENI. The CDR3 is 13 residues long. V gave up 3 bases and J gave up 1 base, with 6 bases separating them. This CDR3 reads CASSPQGNTEAFF. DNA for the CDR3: TGTGCCAGCTCACCCCAGGGGAACACTGAAGCTTTCTTT.

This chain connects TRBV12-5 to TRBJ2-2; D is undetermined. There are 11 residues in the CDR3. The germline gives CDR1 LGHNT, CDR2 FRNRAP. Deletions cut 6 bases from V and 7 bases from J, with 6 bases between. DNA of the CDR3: TGTGCTAGTGGCCAGAACGGGGAGCTGTTTTTT. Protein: CASGQNGELFF.